This paragraph reports one T cell receptor beta chain. The data were taken from a study of blood T cell repertoires in COVID-19. Study context: PBMCs, B-cell-depleted T cells, or T cells were the source of the cDNA or gDNA that made up the material.

TCRdb's copy holds only in-frame clones and misses some; the assay was immunoSEQ multiplex PCR. Of 270,000 or so clones listed, roughly 86% are singletons. The ends were cut back, 0 bases at V and 6 bases at J, with 18 bases in the middle. Germline lookup yields CDR1 SEHNR and CDR2 FQNEAQ (reference sequence). The CDR3 contains 16 residues. Patients from Seattle were sampled longitudinally, starting during active infection. The origin of this receptor is a woman aged 25-40 years with COVID-19, enrolled during active disease. The sample comprised peripheral blood. The V call is TRBV7-9, the J call TRBJ2-7, with TRBD2 as a possible D gene (6 bases). The CDR3 here is CASSLALGPPGGEQYF. The CDR3 region has the DNA TGTGCCAGCAGCTTAGCGCTCGGGCCCCCCGGGGGCGAGCAGTACTTC. Based on the CDR3 plus reference TRBV7-9 and TRBJ2-7, the full variable domain is DTGVSQNPRHKITKRGQNVTFRCDPISEHNRLYWYRQTLGQGPEFLTYFQNEAQLEKSRLLSDRFSAERPKGSFSTLEIQRTEQGDSAMYLCASSLALGPPGGEQYFGPGTRLTVT.